This TCR beta chain comes out of a study of blood T cells in healthy people across ages. Notes on the study in general: A strong correlation was seen between TCR beta diversity and naive T cell percentage.

It was with a sample-barcoded 5' primer and a J-beta primer mix that a second PCR of roughly 7 to 12 cycles was run. TCRdb redid the calling of the 5' RACE reads with MiXCR, one entry per CDR3 protein. In the table there are under 2,000,000 distinct CDR3 sequences, 49% of which are singletons. CDR3 length: 16 amino acids. From germline, CDR1 is SGHRS and CDR2 YFSETQ. The germline V and J ends were trimmed by 4 bases and 6 bases, with 17 bases remaining between them. Details on this clonotype: The antigen remains undetermined.

Russia was home to the donors, healthy Caucasian individuals aged about 6 to 90. Isolated per sample were at least 6 million PBMCs. Total RNA amounts of at least 6 micrograms were extracted per sample. Sequenced material: blood. The rearrangement uses TRBV5-1 and TRBJ1-6; D unclear. The source is a woman between 40 and 55 years old in good health. CDR3 loop: CASSRGPVDSNSPLHF. The CDR3 nucleotides read TGCGCCAGCAGCCGCGGACCGGTTGATTCTAATTCACCCCTCCACTTT.